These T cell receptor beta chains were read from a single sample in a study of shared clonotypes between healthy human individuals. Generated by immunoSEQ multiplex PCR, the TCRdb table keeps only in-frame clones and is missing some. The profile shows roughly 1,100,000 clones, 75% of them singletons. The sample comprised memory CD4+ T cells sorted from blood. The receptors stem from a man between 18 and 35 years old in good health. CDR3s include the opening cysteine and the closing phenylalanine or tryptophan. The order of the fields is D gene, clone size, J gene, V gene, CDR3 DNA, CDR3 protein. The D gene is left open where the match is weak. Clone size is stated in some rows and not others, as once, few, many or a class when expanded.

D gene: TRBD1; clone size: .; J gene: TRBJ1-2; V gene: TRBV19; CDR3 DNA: TGTGCCAGTAGTCAACAGGGGAGTAACTATGGCTACACCTTC; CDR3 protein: CASSQQGSNYGYTF
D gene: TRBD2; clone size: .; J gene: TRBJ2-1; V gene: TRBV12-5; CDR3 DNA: TGTGCTAGTGGTTTGGCTCGGACTAGCGGGATAGAAGGCAATGAGCAGTTCTTC; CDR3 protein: CASGLARTSGIEGNEQFF
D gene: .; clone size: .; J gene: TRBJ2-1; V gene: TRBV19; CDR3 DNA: TGTGCCAGTAGTATCCCTGGCTCTCCAAATGAGCAGTTCTTC; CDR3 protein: CASSIPGSPNEQFF
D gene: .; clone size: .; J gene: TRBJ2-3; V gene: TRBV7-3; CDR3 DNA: TGTGCCAGCAGCTTAACGAGGTTGTCTAGCACAGATACGCAGTATTTT; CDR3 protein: CASSLTRLSSTDTQYF
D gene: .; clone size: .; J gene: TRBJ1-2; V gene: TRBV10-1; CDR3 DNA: TGCGCCAGCAGCGTAGGGATAGGCTATGGCTACACCTTC; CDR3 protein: CASSVGIGYGYTF
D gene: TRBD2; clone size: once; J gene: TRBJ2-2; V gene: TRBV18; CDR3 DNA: TGTGCCAGCTCACCCTCAGCGGGGGGAGATACCGGGGAGCTGTTTTTT; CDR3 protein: CASSPSAGGDTGELFF
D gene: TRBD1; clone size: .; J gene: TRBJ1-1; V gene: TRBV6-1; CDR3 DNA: TGTGCCAGCAGTGAACGACAGGGGGGAACTGAAGCTTTCTTT; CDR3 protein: CASSERQGGTEAFF
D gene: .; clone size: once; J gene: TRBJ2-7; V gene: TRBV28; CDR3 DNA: TGTGCCAGCAGTTTATCCGGACAGCCGGGGTACTTC; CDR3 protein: CASSLSGQPGYF
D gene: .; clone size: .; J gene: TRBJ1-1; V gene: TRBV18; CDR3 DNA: TGTGCCAGCTACCAGCGAGTAGATCCGAACACTGAAGCTTTCTTT; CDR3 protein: CASYQRVDPNTEAFF
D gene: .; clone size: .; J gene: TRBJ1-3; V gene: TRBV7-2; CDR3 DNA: TGTGCCAGCAGCCCCAGGGACTTCTCTGGAAACACCATATATTTT; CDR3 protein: CASSPRDFSGNTIYF
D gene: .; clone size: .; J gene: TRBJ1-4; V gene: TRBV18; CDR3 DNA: TGTGCCAGCTCACCGGGTGGGACCGAATTGGGAAAACTGTTTTTT; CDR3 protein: CASSPGGTELGKLFF
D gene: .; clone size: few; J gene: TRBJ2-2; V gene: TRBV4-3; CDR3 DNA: TGCGCCAGCAGTCCGGGTCTAGGAGTACTGTTTTTT; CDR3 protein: CASSPGLGVLFF
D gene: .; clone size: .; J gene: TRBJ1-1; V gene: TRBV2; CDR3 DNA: TGTGCCAGCGAGAACACTGAAGCTTTCTTT; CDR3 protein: CASENTEAFF
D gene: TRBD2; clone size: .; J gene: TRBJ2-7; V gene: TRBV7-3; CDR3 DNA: TGTGCCAGCAGCTTAGCGGCCGGGACTAGCGGGAGAGGGGTTGAGCAGTACTTC; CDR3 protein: CASSLAAGTSGRGVEQYF
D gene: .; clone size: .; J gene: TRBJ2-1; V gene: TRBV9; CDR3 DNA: TGTGCCAGCAGCGTATCTGGGAGCCCCTCCTACAATGAGCAGTTCTTC; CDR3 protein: CASSVSGSPSYNEQFF
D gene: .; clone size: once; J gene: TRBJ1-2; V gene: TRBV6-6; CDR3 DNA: TGTGCCAGTTATAAGGAAGGCTACACCTTC; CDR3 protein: CASYKEGYTF
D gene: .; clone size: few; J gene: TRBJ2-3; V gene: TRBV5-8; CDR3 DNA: TGTGCCAGCAGCTTGGGAGGACGGACCAGCACAGATACGCAGTATTTT; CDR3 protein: CASSLGGRTSTDTQYF